What follows are 21 T cell receptor beta chains derived from one specimen sequenced in a study of molecular identifiers for immune sequencing clone quantification. TCRdb independently ran MiXCR on the PCR reads; one entry per CDR3 protein. The repertoire consists of under 600,000 distinct CDR3 sequences, with about 22% occurring once and the leading ten covering roughly 0.81%. Material for sequencing was naive CD8+ T cells from blood, with Jurkat cell RNA spiked in. Described subset: FACS-sorted CD8+CD4-CCR7+CD45RA+ naive T cells. The receptors originated from a human donor in good health. Some libraries in this study had Jurkat cell RNA spiked in.

The J gene is TRBJ2-5, the V gene TRBV6-5; 10 positions agree with TRBD2. Losses at the gene ends were 6 bases for V and 4 bases for J; bases not matched to a gene: 14. CDR1 MNHEY and CDR2 SVGAGI come from the germline V gene. CDR3 length: 17 amino acids. CDR3 nucleotides: TGTGCCAGCAGGCCCGATGCAGCGGGAGGGCTGGTAGAGACCCAGTACTTC. This encodes CASRPDAAGGLVETQYF.

This clonotype showed up many times. The V call is TRBV29-1, the J call TRBJ2-4, with D unclear. Looked up from germline, CDR1 is SQVTM and CDR2 is ANQGSEA. V was shortened by 0 bases and J by 6 bases, with 9 bases between the two germline ends. This CDR3 has 13 amino acids. Here the CDR3 reads CSVEDLVANIQYF. The CDR3 bases are TGCAGCGTTGAAGATTTGGTGGCAAACATTCAGTACTTC. Based on the CDR3 plus reference TRBV29-1 and TRBJ2-4, the full variable domain is SAVISQKPSRDICQRGTSLTIQCQVDSQVTMMFWYRQQPGQSLTLIATANQGSEATYESGFVIDKFPISRPNLTFSTLTVSNMSPEDSSIYLCSVEDLVANIQYFGAGTRLSVL.

Only a few counts were recorded for this clonotype. The V and J genes are TRBV6-5 and TRBJ2-3, with 11 bases aligning to TRBD2. Germline trimming cut 0 bases from V and 2 bases from J; bases unmatched to any gene: 7. The germline V gene encodes CDR1 MNHEY and CDR2 SVGAGI. The CDR3 is made up of 18 amino acids. The CDR3 bases are TGTGCCAGCAGTTACTCGTCGACTAGCGGGACTCACACAGATACGCAGTATTTT. Encoded protein: CASSYSSTSGTHTDTQYF.

This clonotype was observed at least ten times. This chain uses TRBV30 with TRBJ2-1; D is perhaps TRBD1 or TRBD2 (5 bases each). CDR1 GTSNPN and CDR2 SVGIG come from the germline V gene (reference sequence). V lost 1 base and J 1 base, leaving 11 bases between the germline ends. This CDR3 has 15 residues. This CDR3 is CAWSEGSGSYNEQFF. The DNA of the CDR3 is TGTGCCTGGAGTGAGGGGTCGGGATCCTACAATGAGCAGTTCTTC.

This clonotype was counted ten times or more. The chain uses TRBV19 and TRBJ2-3, with 8 bases fitting TRBD2. In germline, CDR1 is LNHDA, CDR2 SQIVND (reference sequence). The CDR3 covers 15 residues. J lost 6 bases, V lost 3 bases, and 8 bases had no gene match. The CDR3 sequence is CASSIGLAVSDTQYF. CDR3 in DNA: TGTGCCAGTAGTATTGGACTAGCAGTTTCGGATACGCAGTATTTT.

This clonotype was observed a few times. V gene TRBV14 combines with J gene TRBJ1-1; D gene uncertain. CDR1 is SGHDN, CDR2 FVKESK, per germline. Between the trimmed V and J ends, which lost 2 bases and 0 bases, there was a span of 13 bases. The CDR3 spans 16 residues. The CDR3 DNA reads TGTGCCAGCAGCCAAAGTCCACTAACCATGAACACTGAAGCTTTCTTT. The encoded protein is CASSQSPLTMNTEAFF.

This clonotype occurred a few times. The chain joins TRBV7-2 to TRBJ1-1; D might be TRBD1 (5 bases). V lost 4 bases and J lost 6, with 12 bases in between. Looked up from germline, CDR1 is SGHTA and CDR2 is FQGNSA. The CDR3 loop spans 13 amino acids. The CDR3 DNA reads TGTGCCAGCAGCTGGGGGGGGGTGGCTGAAGCTTTCTTT. Protein product: CASSWGGVAEAFF.

The chain couples TRBV27 to TRBJ2-7; either TRBD1 or TRBD2 may supply D (5 bases each). Germline-derived CDR1 and CDR2 are MNHEY and SMNVEV (reference sequence). Between the trimmed V and J ends, which lost 6 bases and 5 bases, there was a span of 17 bases. The CDR3 is 14 amino acids. The CDR3 nucleotides are TGTGCCAGCAGCCAGAGGGACCGGCCCCACGAGCAGTACTTC. This codes for CASSQRDRPHEQYF.

This clonotype was seen more than once but under ten times. V gene TRBV7-8 combines with J gene TRBJ2-1; 7 bases are shared with TRBD2. Losses at the gene ends were 7 bases for V and 4 bases for J; bases not matched to a gene: 7. Germline CDR1 SGHVS, CDR2 FQNEAQ. The CDR3 loop spans 14 amino acids. This CDR3 reads CASIGGGRYNEQFF. CDR3 nucleotide sequence: TGTGCCAGCATTGGCGGGGGTCGGTACAATGAGCAGTTCTTC. Based on the CDR3 plus reference TRBV7-8 and TRBJ2-1, the full variable domain is GAGVSQSPRYKVAKRGQDVALRCDPISGHVSLFWYQQALGQGPEFLTYFQNEAQLDKSGLPSDRFFAERPEGSVSTLKIQRTQQEDSAVYLCASIGGGRYNEQFFGPGTRLTVL.

A few counts support this clonotype. V is TRBV12-3 or TRBV12-4 and J is TRBJ2-7, with TRBD2 matching over 8 bases. Trimming removed 9 bases from V and 0 bases from J; junction bases left unmatched: 4. The CDR3 is 13 residues long. The CDR3 loop reads CASGSGDSYEQYF. CDR3 nucleotide sequence: TGTGCCAGTGGTAGCGGGGACTCCTACGAGCAGTACTTC.

This chain uses TRBV4-3 with TRBJ2-1; 9 bases agree with TRBD2. The CDR3 covers 17 residues. Trimming removed 4 bases from V and 0 bases from J; junction bases left unmatched: 7. Germline CDR1 reads LGHNA; CDR2 reads YSLEER. For the CDR3, the DNA is TGCGCCAGCAGCCTGCGGGCTAGCGGGATCTCCTACAATGAGCAGTTCTTC. Translated: CASSLRASGISYNEQFF.

This clonotype was observed at least ten times. The J gene is TRBJ2-3, the V gene TRBV24-1; weak D call: TRBD2 (5 bases). Germline V CDR1 and CDR2: KGHDR, SFDVKD. Trimming took 0 bases from V and 4 from J, leaving 13 bases between them. This CDR3 has 16 amino acids. CDR3 sequence reads: CATSDLSGISPDTQYF. The CDR3 DNA follows: TGTGCCACCAGTGATTTGTCCGGGATAAGCCCAGATACGCAGTATTTT.

The chain recombines TRBV6-2 or TRBV6-3 with TRBJ2-3; TRBD2 matches at 8 bases. The V gene end was trimmed by 0 bases and the J gene end by 6 bases; junction bases not matched to a gene: 5. Germline V gene data show CDR1 as MNHEY and CDR2 as SVGEGT. The CDR3 has 15 residues. CDR3 loop: CASSYSGLAGDTQYF. The CDR3 DNA sequence: TGTGCCAGCAGTTACTCCGGACTAGCTGGGGATACGCAGTATTTT.

This clonotype was recorded many times. The rearrangement joins TRBV2 to TRBJ1-1, with D possibly TRBD1 on 6 matching bases. V lost 4 bases, J lost 5 bases, and 20 bases lay in between. The CDR3 runs 16 residues. Germline V gives CDR1 SNHLY, CDR2 FYNNEI. The CDR3 reads CASSGSHGGAGTEAFF. In nucleotides, the CDR3 is TGTGCCAGCAGTGGCTCGCACGGGGGGGCGGGAACTGAAGCTTTCTTT.

This clonotype was detected a few times. The chain is built from TRBV4-2 and TRBJ2-1; 12 bases are a match to TRBD2. With V trimmed by 1 base and J by 7 bases, 8 bases remained unmatched. The CDR3 length is 17 residues. CDR1 and CDR2 (germline): LGHNA, YNFKEQ. CDR3 sequence (DNA): TGTGCCAGCAGCCAAGGCCCCCGGACTAGCGGGATAAATGAGCAGTTCTTC. This gives the protein CASSQGPRTSGINEQFF.

The gene calls are TRBV3-1 and TRBJ1-1; D is unresolved. This CDR3 contains 16 residues. The V gene lost 2 bases and the J gene lost 4 bases, with 17 bases spanning the gap. From germline, CDR1 is LGHDT and CDR2 YNNKEL (reference sequence). CDR3 sequence reads: CASSQTSVRGITEAFF. As DNA, the CDR3 is TGTGCCAGCAGCCAAACCTCCGTTCGGGGTATCACTGAAGCTTTCTTT.

This clonotype was observed at least ten times. This sequence joins TRBV7-9 and TRBJ2-7; TRBD2 agrees at 10 bases. After removal of 5 bases from V and 5 bases from J, the junction contained 9 bases not matched to a gene. This CDR3 spans 15 amino acids. Germline CDR1 SEHNR, CDR2 FQNEAQ (reference sequence). The CDR3 region is CASSHIERGGHEQYF. The DNA for the CDR3 is TGTGCCAGCAGCCACATTGAGCGGGGGGGCCACGAGCAGTACTTC.

This clonotype was seen many times. The chain joins TRBV5-4 to TRBJ2-6; no clear D gene. Trimming pared 2 bases from V and 0 bases from J, leaving 6 bases between. This CDR3 has 15 residues. CDR1 is SGHNT and CDR2 is YYREEE in the germline V gene (reference sequence). The chain's CDR3 is CASSLGGSGANVLTF. The CDR3 DNA reads TGTGCCAGCAGCTTAGGTGGCTCTGGGGCCAACGTCCTGACTTTC.

This clonotype was seen once. Since a much larger clone is just one base distant, this may be a read error. CDR3 DNA: TGTGCCAGCAGCCCCGCTTGGGACAGGCCAGGTAATCAGCCCCAGCATTTT. It is translated as CASSPAWDRPGNQPQHF. V usage is TRBV13 and J usage is TRBJ1-5; 8 nucleotides agree with TRBD1. This CDR3 is 17 amino acids long. J lost 4 bases, V lost 5 bases, and 13 bases had no gene match. From germline, CDR1 is PRHDT and CDR2 FYEKMQ (reference sequence).

The chain links TRBV12-3 or TRBV12-4 to TRBJ2-1; D call uncertain. V lost 1 base and J lost 9, with 7 bases in between. The CDR3 is made up of 12 amino acids. The CDR3 loop reads CASSLEVSEQFF. The CDR3 region has the DNA TGTGCCAGCAGTTTAGAAGTCAGTGAGCAGTTCTTC.

Regarding this clonotype: An end of the junction differs from the germline gene, which may be a read error. V is TRBV20-1 and J is TRBJ2-7; TRBD2 matches 14 bases. The CDR3 contains 19 residues. The V gene's germline CDR1 is DFQATT and CDR2 SNEGSKA (reference sequence). The CDR3 sequence: CSALPGTSGGPAPADEQHF. In nucleotides, the CDR3 is TGCAGCGCCCTTCCCGGGACTAGCGGGGGCCCAGCTCCAGCTGACGAGCAGCACTTC.